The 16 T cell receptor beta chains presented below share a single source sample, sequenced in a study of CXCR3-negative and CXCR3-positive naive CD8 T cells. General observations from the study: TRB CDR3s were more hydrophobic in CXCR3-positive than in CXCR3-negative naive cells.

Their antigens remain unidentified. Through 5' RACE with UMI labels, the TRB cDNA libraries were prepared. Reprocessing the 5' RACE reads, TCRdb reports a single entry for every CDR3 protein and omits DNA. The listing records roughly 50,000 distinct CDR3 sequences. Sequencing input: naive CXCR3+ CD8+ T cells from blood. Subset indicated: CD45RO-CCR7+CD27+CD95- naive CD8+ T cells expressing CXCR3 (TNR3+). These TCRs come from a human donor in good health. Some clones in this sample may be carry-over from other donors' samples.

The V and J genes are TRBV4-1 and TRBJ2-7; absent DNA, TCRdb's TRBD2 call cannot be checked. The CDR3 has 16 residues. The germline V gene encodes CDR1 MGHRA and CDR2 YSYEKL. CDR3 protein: CASSQGAGGRTYEQYF.

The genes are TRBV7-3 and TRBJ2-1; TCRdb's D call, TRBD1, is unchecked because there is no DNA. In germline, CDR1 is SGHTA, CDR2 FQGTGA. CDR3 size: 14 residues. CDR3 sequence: CASSLGTRNGEQFF.

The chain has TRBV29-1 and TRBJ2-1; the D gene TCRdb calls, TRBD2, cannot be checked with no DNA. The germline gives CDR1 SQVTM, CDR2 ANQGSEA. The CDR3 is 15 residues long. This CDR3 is CSVDPLRGGDNEQFF.

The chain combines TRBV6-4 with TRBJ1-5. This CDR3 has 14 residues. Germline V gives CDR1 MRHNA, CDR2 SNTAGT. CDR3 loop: CASSDSRVGQPQHF.

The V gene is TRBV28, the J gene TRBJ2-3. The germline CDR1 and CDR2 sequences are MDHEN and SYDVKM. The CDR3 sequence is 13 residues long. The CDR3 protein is CASSYSVGDTQYF.

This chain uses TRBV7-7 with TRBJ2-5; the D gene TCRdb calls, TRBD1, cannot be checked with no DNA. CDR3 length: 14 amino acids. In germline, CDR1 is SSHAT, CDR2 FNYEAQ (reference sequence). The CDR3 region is CASSLTAGAETQYF.

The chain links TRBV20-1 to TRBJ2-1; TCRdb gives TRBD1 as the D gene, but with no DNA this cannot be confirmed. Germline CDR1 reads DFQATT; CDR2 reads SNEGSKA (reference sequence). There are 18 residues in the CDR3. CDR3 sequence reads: CSASYSGRGHRPYNEQFF.

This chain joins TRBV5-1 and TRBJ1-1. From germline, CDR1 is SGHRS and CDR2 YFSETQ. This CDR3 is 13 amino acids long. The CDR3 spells CASSPDGNTEAFF. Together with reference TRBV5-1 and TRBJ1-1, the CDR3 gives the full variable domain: KAGVTQTPRYLIKTRGQQVTLSCSPISGHRSVSWYQQTPGQGLQFLFEYFSETQRNKGNFPGRFSGRQFSNSRSEMNVSTLELGDSALYLCASSPDGNTEAFFGQGTRLTVV.

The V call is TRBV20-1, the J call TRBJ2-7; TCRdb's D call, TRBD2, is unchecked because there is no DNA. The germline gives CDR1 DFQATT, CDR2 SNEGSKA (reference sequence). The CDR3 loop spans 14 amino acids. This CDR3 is CSARLAGWSYEQYF.

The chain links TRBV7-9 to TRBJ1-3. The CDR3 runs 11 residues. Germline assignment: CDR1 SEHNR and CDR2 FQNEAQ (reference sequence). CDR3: CASTAGNTIYF.

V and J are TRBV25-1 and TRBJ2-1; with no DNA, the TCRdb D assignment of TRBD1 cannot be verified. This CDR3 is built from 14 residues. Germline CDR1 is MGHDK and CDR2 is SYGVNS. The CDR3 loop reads CASGKQGAYNEQFF.

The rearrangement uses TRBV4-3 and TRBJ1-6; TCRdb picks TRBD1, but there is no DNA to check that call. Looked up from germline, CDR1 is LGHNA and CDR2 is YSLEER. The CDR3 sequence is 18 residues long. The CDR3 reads CASSQATATGSYNSPLHF.

CDR3 loop: CATSSTGAPGEQYF. This chain uses TRBV7-6 with TRBJ2-7; TCRdb picks TRBD1, but there is no DNA to check that call. The CDR3 covers 14 residues. CDR1 is SGHVS, CDR2 FNYEAQ, per germline.

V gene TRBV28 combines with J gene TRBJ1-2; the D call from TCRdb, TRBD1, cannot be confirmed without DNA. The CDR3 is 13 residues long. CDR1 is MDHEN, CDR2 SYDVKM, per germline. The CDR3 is CASTPAYQNGYTF.

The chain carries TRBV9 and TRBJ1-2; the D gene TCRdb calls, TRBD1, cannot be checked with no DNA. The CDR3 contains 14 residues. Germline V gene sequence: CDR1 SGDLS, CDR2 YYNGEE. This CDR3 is CASTPGQGARGYTF.

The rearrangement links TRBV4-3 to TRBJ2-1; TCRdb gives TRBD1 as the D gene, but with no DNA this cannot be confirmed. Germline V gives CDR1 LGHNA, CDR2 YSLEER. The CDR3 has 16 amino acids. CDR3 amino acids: CASSQGLGVAYNEQFF.